This is a list of T cell receptor beta chains from one sample in a study of beta chain features in type 1 diabetes. Assay: immunoSEQ multiplex PCR; the TCRdb copy retains only in-frame clones and omits some. The table lists about 620,000 clones, around 16% of them singletons. Sequenced: naive CD4+ T cells from blood. The origin of the receptors is a man between 18 and 29 years old in good health. The CDR3 runs from the conserved cysteine through the conserved F or W. A D gene is named only where the DNA matches it firmly. Clone size, where shown, is once, few, many, or a class for clones that have expanded.

CDR3 length,D gene,J gene,clone size,V gene,CDR3 protein,CDR3 DNA
15,NA,TRBJ2-7,few,TRBV5-1,CASSLGTRGIYEQYF,TGCGCCAGCAGCTTGGGGACACGGGGGATCTACGAGCAGTACTTC
16,NA,TRBJ2-1,NA,TRBV25-1,CASSEYRVGTTNEQFF,TGTGCCAGCAGTGAATATCGGGTGGGGACAACCAATGAGCAGTTCTTC
15,NA,TRBJ2-3,few,TRBV7-9,CASSLERQGTDTQYF,TGTGCCAGCAGCTTAGAGAGACAGGGCACAGATACGCAGTATTTT
15,NA,TRBJ2-2,few,TRBV5-4,CASSLGGRDTGELFF,TGTGCCAGCAGCTTGGGCGGGCGGGACACCGGGGAGCTGTTTTTT
15,TRBD1,TRBJ2-2,few,TRBV4-2,CASSREQGGTGELFF,TGTGCCAGCAGCCGGGAACAGGGGGGAACCGGGGAGCTGTTTTTT
15,TRBD1,TRBJ2-1,NA,TRBV5-5,CASSTDRFIYNEQFF,TGTGCCAGCAGCACGGACAGGTTTATCTACAATGAGCAGTTCTTC
17,NA,TRBJ2-2,NA,TRBV28,CASSLEQAHTNTGELFF,TGTGCCAGCAGTTTAGAACAGGCCCACACGAACACCGGGGAGCTGTTTTTT
17,NA,TRBJ1-6,NA,TRBV4-2,CASSQDIGRRENSPLHF,TGTGCCAGCAGCCAAGATATAGGGCGAAGGGAGAATTCACCCCTCCACTTT
12,TRBD1,TRBJ1-1,NA,TRBV6-5,CASSQGALEAFF,TGTGCCAGTTCCCAGGGGGCCCTTGAAGCTTTCTTT
14,NA,TRBJ2-2,NA,TRBV11-2,CASSLGSGSGELFF,TGTGCCAGCAGCTTAGGGTCGGGATCCGGGGAGCTGTTTTTT